A single sample gave rise to the 2 T cell receptor beta chains below, sequenced in a study of OX40 agonist ivuxolimab in advanced cancers. This table comes from immunoSEQ multiplex PCR, and its TCRdb copy is limited to in-frame clones, with some not included. The sample has tens of thousands of clones; over 75% are singletons. Material: CD4+ or CD8+ T cells sorted from blood, obtained in a trial of the OX40 agonist ivuxolimab. These receptors were taken from an adult with an advanced solid tumor such as melanoma, head and neck, liver or kidney cancer.

This chain joins TRBV6-6 and TRBJ2-7, with 7 positions matching TRBD1. CDR1 is MNHNY, CDR2 SVGAGI, per germline (reference sequence). Unmatched junction bases numbered 11, after V lost 7 bases and J lost 5 bases. CDR3 length equals 14 residues. In DNA form, the CDR3 reads TGTGCCAGCACCGCACGGACAGGTATGGACGAGCAGTACTTC. Residues: CASTARTGMDEQYF.

This chain joins TRBV20-1 and TRBJ2-3; D not resolved. The ends were cut back, 5 bases at V and 6 bases at J, with 9 bases in the middle. The CDR3 extends over 11 amino acids. Germline CDR1 reads DFQATT; CDR2 reads SNEGSKA (reference sequence). The CDR3 DNA reads as TGCAGTGCTTTCCCCCGGGATACGCAGTATTTT. Its protein product is CSAFPRDTQYF.